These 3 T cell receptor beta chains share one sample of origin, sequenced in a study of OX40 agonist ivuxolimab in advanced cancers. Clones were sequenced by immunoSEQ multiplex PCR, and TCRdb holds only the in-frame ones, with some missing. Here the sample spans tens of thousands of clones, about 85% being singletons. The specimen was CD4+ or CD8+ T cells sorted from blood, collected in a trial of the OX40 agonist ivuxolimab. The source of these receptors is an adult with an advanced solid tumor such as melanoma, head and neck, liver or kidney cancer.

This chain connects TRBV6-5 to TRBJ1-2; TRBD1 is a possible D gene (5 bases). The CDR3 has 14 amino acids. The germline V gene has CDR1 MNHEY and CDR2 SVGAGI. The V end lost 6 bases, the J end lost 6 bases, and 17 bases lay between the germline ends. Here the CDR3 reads CASSLNTQGNGYTF. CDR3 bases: TGTGCCAGCAGCCTCAACACCCAGGGAAATGGCTACACCTTC.

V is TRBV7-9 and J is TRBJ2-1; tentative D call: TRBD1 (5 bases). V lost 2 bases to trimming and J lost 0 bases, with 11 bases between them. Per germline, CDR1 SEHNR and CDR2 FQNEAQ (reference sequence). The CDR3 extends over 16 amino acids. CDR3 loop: CASSLSGSYSYNEQFF. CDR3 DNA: TGTGCCAGCAGCTTATCAGGGTCGTACTCCTACAATGAGCAGTTCTTC.

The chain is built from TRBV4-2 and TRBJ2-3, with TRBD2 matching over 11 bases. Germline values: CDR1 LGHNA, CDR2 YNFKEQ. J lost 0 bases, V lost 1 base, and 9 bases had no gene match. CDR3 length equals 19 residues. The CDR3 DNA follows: TGTGCCAGCAGCCAAGGTGGGACTAGCGGAAGGACTAGCACAGATACGCAGTATTTT. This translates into CASSQGGTSGRTSTDTQYF.